The 26 T cell receptor beta chains below were found in one sample sequenced in a study of blood T cell repertoires in COVID-19. The repertoire was sequenced with immunoSEQ multiplex PCR; TCRdb's copy has only in-frame clones and lacks some. The data contain approximately 260,000 clones, approximately 85% of them singletons. Sequencing was performed on PBMCs or T cells enriched from blood (not recorded which). Every receptor here comes from a woman aged 45 to 65 who had been exposed to COVID-19.

The chain couples TRBV10-3 to TRBJ2-5; 14 nucleotides match TRBD2. CDR3 length: 15 amino acids. With V trimmed by 8 bases and J by 1 base, 3 bases remained unmatched. Germline assignment: CDR1 ENHRY and CDR2 SYGVKD. For the CDR3, the DNA is TGTGCCATCGGGGGGACTAGCGGGGGCCAAGAGACCCAGTACTTC. Translation gives CAIGGTSGGQETQYF.

In this sample, this clone turned up a few times. This chain links TRBV20-1 with TRBJ1-5, with 7 bases matching TRBD1. V trimming: 3 bases; J trimming: 1 base; junction bases outside the gene matches: 3. The germline V gene has CDR1 DFQATT and CDR2 SNEGSKA (reference sequence). The length of the CDR3 is 14 residues. The CDR3 region has the DNA TGCAGTGCTAGTCCGGGACAGAGCAATCAGCCCCAGCATTTT. Protein: CSASPGQSNQPQHF.

The CDR3 DNA reads as TGTGCCAGCAGCACCGAGGACAGGTTCGACACTGAAGCTTTCTTT. It encodes CASSTEDRFDTEAFF. The rearrangement uses TRBV21-1 and TRBJ1-1; the table's D call, TRBD1, has no DNA check behind it. TRBV21-1 is recorded as a pseudogene. This CDR3 is 15 amino acids long.

V usage is TRBV7-9 and J usage is TRBJ1-1, with a possible D match to TRBD1 (5 bases). CDR1 SEHNR and CDR2 FQNEAQ come from the germline V gene (reference sequence). The CDR3 consists of 13 residues. Deletions cut 4 bases from V and 1 base from J, with 7 bases between. CDR3 protein: CASSSQGNTEAFF. As DNA, the CDR3 is TGTGCCAGCAGCTCCCAGGGGAACACTGAAGCTTTCTTT. The full variable domain, rest sourced from reference TRBV7-9 and TRBJ1-1, is DTGVSQNPRHKITKRGQNVTFRCDPISEHNRLYWYRQTLGQGPEFLTYFQNEAQLEKSRLLSDRFSAERPKGSFSTLEIQRTEQGDSAMYLCASSSQGNTEAFFGQGTRLTVV.

This sequence joins TRBV7-2 and TRBJ2-7; 10 nucleotides align to TRBD1. The CDR3 spans 15 residues. Germline V gene data show CDR1 as SGHTA and CDR2 as FQGNSA. The ends lost 5 bases at V and 6 bases at J; junction bases unmatched: 10. The DNA of the CDR3 is TGTGCCAGCAGCGCAGGGGGGACAGGGGTGTTCGAGCAGTACTTC. Translation: CASSAGGTGVFEQYF.

The chain links TRBV6-2 or TRBV6-3 to TRBJ2-3, with D tentatively TRBD1 (5 bases). Germline V gene lookup returns CDR1 MNHEY and CDR2 SVGEGT. The length of the CDR3 is 15 residues. V lost 4 bases to trimming and J lost 3 bases, with 14 bases between them. The CDR3 region is CASSSGQGWTDTQYF. As DNA, the CDR3 is TGTGCCAGCAGTTCCGGACAAGGGTGGACAGATACGCAGTATTTT.

The chain carries TRBV7-9 and TRBJ1-1; no clear D. CDR1 and CDR2 (germline): SEHNR, FQNEAQ (reference sequence). The CDR3 has 14 amino acids. V was shortened by 0 bases and J by 0 bases, with 5 bases between the two germline ends. The CDR3 DNA follows: TGTGCCAGCAGCTTAGCGAGATTGAACACTGAAGCTTTCTTT. This translates into CASSLARLNTEAFF.

The chain combines TRBV14 with TRBJ2-3; D is ambiguous. Germline CDR1 SGHDN, CDR2 FVKESK. CDR3 length: 18 amino acids. The V and J ends lost 4 bases and 0 bases respectively, with 20 bases between them. The CDR3 is CASSPQTVIHPSTDTQYF. The CDR3 bases are TGTGCCAGCAGCCCGCAAACTGTAATCCATCCTAGCACAGATACGCAGTATTTT.

The gene calls are TRBV6-4 and TRBJ2-1; TRBD2 aligns across 9 bases. The V segment lost 3 bases and the J segment 5 bases; nucleotides outside the gene matches: 5. The length of the CDR3 is 15 residues. Germline assignment: CDR1 MRHNA and CDR2 SNTAGT. The DNA for the CDR3 is TGTGCCAGCAGTGAGGGCGGGGGGGACCACAATGAGCAGTTCTTC. Amino acid sequence: CASSEGGGDHNEQFF.

This chain connects TRBV7-8 to TRBJ2-7; no clear D gene. Germline lookup yields CDR1 SGHVS and CDR2 FQNEAQ. With 2 bases removed from V and 2 bases from J, the gap between germline ends came to 10 bases. CDR3 length: 14 residues. This CDR3 is CASSLRQAAYEQYF. The CDR3 coding sequence is TGTGCCAGCAGCTTAAGGCAGGCCGCCTACGAGCAGTACTTC.

The rearrangement links TRBV19 to TRBJ2-3, with 8 bases matching TRBD2. The CDR3 sequence is 15 residues long. Germline CDR1 LNHDA, CDR2 SQIVND (reference sequence). The V gene end was trimmed by 5 bases and the J gene end by 2 bases; junction bases not matched to a gene: 6. CDR3 bases: TGTGCCAGTAGTTCCGGGGGGGTATTCACAGATACGCAGTATTTT. It is translated as CASSSGGVFTDTQYF.

Only one count was recorded for this clone. V usage is TRBV29-1 and J usage is TRBJ2-1, with a weak D call TRBD2 (7 bases). Germline loops: CDR1 SQVTM, CDR2 ANQGSEA. The length of the CDR3 is 13 residues. V shed 7 bases and J shed 9 bases, with 19 bases lying between them. The CDR3 DNA reads TGCAGCGGTAGTAGGGGGGGGGCCGGTGAGCAGTTCTTC. Translation: CSGSRGGAGEQFF.

The chain joins TRBV7-2 to TRBJ1-5, with a possible D match to TRBD1 (6 bases). Trimming cost V 3 bases and J 5 bases, with 14 bases left between them. This CDR3 is 15 amino acids long. Germline assignment: CDR1 SGHTA and CDR2 FQGNSA. CDR3 sequence reads: CASSFLRGAYQPQHF. The CDR3 nucleotides read TGTGCCAGCAGCTTCTTACGGGGGGCCTATCAGCCCCAGCATTTT.

A single count supports this clone. The chain joins TRBV7-9 to TRBJ2-7; tentative D call: TRBD1 (6 bases). Trimming cost V 6 bases and J 0 bases, with 12 bases left between them. The germline CDR1 and CDR2 sequences are SEHNR and FQNEAQ (reference sequence). CDR3 length: 14 residues. CDR3 sequence: CASSHSGVSYEQYF. CDR3 sequence (DNA): TGTGCCAGCAGTCATTCAGGGGTCTCCTACGAGCAGTACTTC.

This rearrangement joins TRBV24-1 to TRBJ2-1, with a tentative D call TRBD2 (5 bases). CDR3 length equals 12 residues. Per germline, CDR1 KGHDR and CDR2 SFDVKD. Trimming removed 7 bases from V and 3 bases from J, with 6 bases in between. The CDR3 DNA sequence: TGTGCCACCAGCGGGAACTACAATGAGCAGTTCTTC. Translating gives CATSGNYNEQFF.

This clone was observed a single time. This chain connects TRBV10-3 to TRBJ2-7; tentative D call: TRBD1 (6 bases). Looked up from germline, CDR1 is ENHRY and CDR2 is SYGVKD. The CDR3 extends over 12 amino acids. V was pared by 6 bases and J by 0 bases, with 6 bases between. This CDR3 is CAIRDSSYEQYF. In DNA form, the CDR3 reads TGTGCCATCAGGGACAGCTCCTACGAGCAGTACTTC.

The rearrangement joins TRBV7-9 to TRBJ2-5, with D maybe TRBD1 (6 bases). CDR3 length: 14 amino acids. Germline CDR1 is SEHNR and CDR2 is FQNEAQ (reference sequence). Trimming took off 0 bases at V and 4 bases at J, with 9 bases between the two ends. This CDR3 is CASSLAQGIETQYF. Written as DNA, the CDR3 is TGTGCCAGCAGCTTAGCTCAGGGGATAGAGACCCAGTACTTC.

DNA of the CDR3: TGTGCCAGCAGCAATTCAGGGGAAGGCTACACCTTC. This encodes CASSNSGEGYTF. The chain links TRBV7-3 to TRBJ1-2, with TRBD1 as a possible D gene (6 bases). The V end lost 5 bases, the J end lost 8 bases, and 12 bases lay between the germline ends. From germline, CDR1 is SGHTA and CDR2 FQGTGA. There are 12 residues in the CDR3.

This chain joins TRBV14 and TRBJ1-1; D is unclear. This CDR3 spans 17 amino acids. CDR1 and CDR2 (germline): SGHDN, FVKESK. The V gene lost 3 bases and the J gene lost 0 bases, with 17 bases spanning the gap. The CDR3 DNA reads TGTGCCAGCAGCCATTGGTCCGGGGTCGGAGTGAACACTGAAGCTTTCTTT. This codes for CASSHWSGVGVNTEAFF. Full variable domain (outside the CDR3, taken from reference TRBV14 and TRBJ1-1): EAGVTQFPSHSVIEKGQTVTLRCDPISGHDNLYWYRRVMGKEIKFLLHFVKESKQDESGMPNNRFLAERTGGTYSTLKVQPAELEDSGVYFCASSHWSGVGVNTEAFFGQGTRLTVV.

The V call is TRBV19, the J call TRBJ2-1, with TRBD2 identical over 13 bases. The CDR3 is 16 residues long. V dropped 4 bases and J dropped 7; count of bases not matched to a gene: 7. Germline V gives CDR1 LNHDA, CDR2 SQIVND (reference sequence). This chain's CDR3 is CASSRTSGGSRNEQFF. The DNA for the CDR3 is TGTGCCAGTAGTAGGACTAGCGGGGGTTCAAGGAATGAGCAGTTCTTC.

The genes are TRBV6-5 and TRBJ2-1; a weak D match, TRBD2 (5 bases). The CDR3 length is 13 residues. CDR1 and CDR2 from the germline V gene are MNHEY and SVGAGI. The V gene lost 5 bases and the J gene lost 9 bases, with 14 bases spanning the gap. CDR3 sequence: CASSLPPGIEQFF. The CDR3 nucleotides are TGTGCCAGCAGTCTTCCCCCGGGGATTGAGCAGTTCTTC.

The chain uses TRBV2 and TRBJ2-7; D remains unclear. The CDR3 is 11 residues long. Per germline, CDR1 SNHLY and CDR2 FYNNEI. Trimming took 5 bases from V and 4 from J, leaving 6 bases between them. Written as DNA, the CDR3 is TGTGCCAGCAGTTTTAGATACGAGCAGTACTTC. Protein product: CASSFRYEQYF.

The rearrangement links TRBV4-1 to TRBJ1-2, with a tentative D call TRBD1 (5 bases). V lost 0 bases and J 14 bases, leaving 19 bases between the germline ends. The V gene's germline CDR1 is MGHRA and CDR2 YSYEKL. CDR3 length: 14 residues. The CDR3 here is CASSQDQGLPPETF. The CDR3 DNA reads as TGCGCCAGCAGCCAAGATCAGGGACTCCCACCGGAAACCTTC.

This sequence joins TRBV12-3 or TRBV12-4 and TRBJ1-2; D is ambiguous. Trimming took off 7 bases at V and 8 bases at J, with 17 bases between the two ends. The CDR3 contains 13 residues. The CDR3 nucleotides are TGTGCCAGCACCTACCGCGGGGAGCGAGGCTACACCTTC. It specifies CASTYRGERGYTF.

The chain has TRBV9 and TRBJ2-3, with 10 bases that match TRBD2. This CDR3 is built from 16 residues. Looked up from germline, CDR1 is SGDLS and CDR2 is YYNGEE. V gave up 0 bases and J gave up 2 bases; unmatched junction bases: 3. The CDR3: CASSVEAGGNTDTQYF. In DNA, the CDR3 is TGTGCCAGCAGCGTAGAAGCGGGGGGGAACACAGATACGCAGTATTTT.

On this clone itself: Other DNA sequences in this sample translate to the same CDR3. The chain links TRBV12-3 or TRBV12-4 to TRBJ1-3; TRBD1 agrees at 7 bases. Losses at the gene ends were 8 bases for V and 4 bases for J; bases not matched to a gene: 5. This CDR3 region has 13 residues. The CDR3, as DNA: TGTGCCAGCCGACAGGGCAAGGGAAACACCATATATTTT. Protein: CASRQGKGNTIYF.